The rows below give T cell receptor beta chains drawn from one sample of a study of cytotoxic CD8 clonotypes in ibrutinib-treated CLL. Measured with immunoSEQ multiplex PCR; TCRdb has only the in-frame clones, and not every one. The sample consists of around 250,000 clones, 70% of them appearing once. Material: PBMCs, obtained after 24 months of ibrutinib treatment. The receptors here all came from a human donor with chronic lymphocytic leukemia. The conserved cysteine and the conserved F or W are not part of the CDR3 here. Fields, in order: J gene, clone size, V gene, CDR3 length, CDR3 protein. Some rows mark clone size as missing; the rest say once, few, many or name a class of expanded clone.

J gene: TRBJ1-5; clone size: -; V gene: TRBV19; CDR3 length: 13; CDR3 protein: ASSPGPAGNQPQH
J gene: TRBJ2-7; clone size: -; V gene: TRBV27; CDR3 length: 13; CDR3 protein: ASSLGPSFPYEQY
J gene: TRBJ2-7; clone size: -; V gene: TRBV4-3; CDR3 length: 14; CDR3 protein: ASSQDRAGGVYEQY
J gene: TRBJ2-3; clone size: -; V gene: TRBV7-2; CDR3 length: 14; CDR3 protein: ASSSRLAGSTDTQY
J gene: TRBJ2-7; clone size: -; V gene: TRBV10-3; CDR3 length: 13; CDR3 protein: AISESKGSGDEQY
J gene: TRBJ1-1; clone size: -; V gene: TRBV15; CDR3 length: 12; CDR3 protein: ATSRDFVGQEAF
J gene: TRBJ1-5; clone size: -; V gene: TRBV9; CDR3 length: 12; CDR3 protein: ASSVEGGLQPQH
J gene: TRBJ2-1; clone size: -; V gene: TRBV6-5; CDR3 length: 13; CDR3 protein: ASIPGGASYNEQF
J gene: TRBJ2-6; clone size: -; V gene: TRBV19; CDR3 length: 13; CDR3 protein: ASKGGSSGANVLT
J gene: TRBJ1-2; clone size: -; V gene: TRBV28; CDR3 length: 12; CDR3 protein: ASTRSGQRDGYT
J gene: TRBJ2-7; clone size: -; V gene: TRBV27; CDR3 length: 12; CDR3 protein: ASSLGQGIYEQY
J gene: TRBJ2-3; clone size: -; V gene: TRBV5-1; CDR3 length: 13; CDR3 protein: ASSLGTSGTDTQY
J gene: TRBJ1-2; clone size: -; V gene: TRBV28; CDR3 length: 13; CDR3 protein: ASSAGTPTNYGYT
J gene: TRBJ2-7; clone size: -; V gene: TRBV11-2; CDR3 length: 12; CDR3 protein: ASSPGTGPYEQY
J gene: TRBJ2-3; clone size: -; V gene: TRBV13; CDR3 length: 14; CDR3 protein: ASSSALADSTDTQY
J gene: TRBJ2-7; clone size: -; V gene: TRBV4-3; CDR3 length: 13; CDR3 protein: ASSQDLRGDYEQY
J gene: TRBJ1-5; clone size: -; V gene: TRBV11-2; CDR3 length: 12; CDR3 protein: ASSLVGGNQPQH
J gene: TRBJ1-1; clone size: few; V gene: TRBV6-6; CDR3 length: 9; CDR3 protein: ASILNTEAF
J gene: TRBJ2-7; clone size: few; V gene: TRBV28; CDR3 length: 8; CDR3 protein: ASSTYEQY